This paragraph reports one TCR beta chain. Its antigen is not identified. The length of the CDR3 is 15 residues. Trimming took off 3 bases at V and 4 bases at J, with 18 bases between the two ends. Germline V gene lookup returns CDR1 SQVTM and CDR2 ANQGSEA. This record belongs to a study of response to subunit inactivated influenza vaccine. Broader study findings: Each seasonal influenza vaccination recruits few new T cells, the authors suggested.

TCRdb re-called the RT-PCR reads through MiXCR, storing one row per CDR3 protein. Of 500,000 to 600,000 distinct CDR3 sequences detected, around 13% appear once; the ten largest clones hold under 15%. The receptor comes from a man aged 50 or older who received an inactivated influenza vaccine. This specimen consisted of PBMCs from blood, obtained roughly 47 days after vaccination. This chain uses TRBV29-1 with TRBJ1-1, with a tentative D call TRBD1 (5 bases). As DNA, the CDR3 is TGCAGCGTTGATGGAAGGGCCGGGGCCGGCACTGAAGCTTTCTTT. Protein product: CSVDGRAGAGTEAFF.